Given below is one T cell receptor beta chain in context. Antigen unknown. Generated by immunoSEQ multiplex PCR, the TCRdb table keeps only in-frame clones and is missing some. The repertoire holds some 9,100 clones, with 70% to 80% as singletons. This sample was taken from a study of immune evolution from preneoplasia to lung adenocarcinoma. The V and J ends lost 5 bases and 4 bases respectively, with 15 bases between them. Looked up from germline, CDR1 is MDHEN and CDR2 is SYDVKM. The CDR3 is 15 residues long. The study's findings and limits: From normal lung to invasive adenocarcinoma, top clone frequencies appeared to decrease.

H&E slides confirmed each diagnosis, reviewed by two pathologists independently. The source is a donor older than 65 with lung adenocarcinoma. The sequencing input was FFPE minimally invasive lung adenocarcinoma tissue. The rearrangement links TRBV28 to TRBJ2-1; weak D call: TRBD2 (6 bases). DNA of the CDR3: TGTGCCAGCAGTAAACGAGGGACTTTTTACAATGAGCAGTTCTTC. It yields the protein CASSKRGTFYNEQFF.